This note documents a single T cell receptor beta chain sequence. The antigen is unknown. J gave up 5 bases and V 2 bases, and 6 bases lay outside the gene matches. The V gene's germline CDR1 is SGHTA and CDR2 FQGTGA. The CDR3 has 16 residues. This record comes from a study of breast tumors, draining lymph nodes, adjacent tissues. General study points: Compared with basal-like, luminal-like tumors shared significantly more repertoire with nontumor tissue. Compared with lymph nodes, tumors were less diverse; compared with nontumor tissue, more. Data only fit, rather than demonstrated, lymph node origin of most tumor T cells.

MiXCR, applied by TCRdb to the multiplex PCR reads, yields one record per CDR3 protein. The sample records tens of thousands of distinct CDR3 sequences, less than 65% being singletons. This sequence originates from a female donor with breast cancer. Some clones in this sample may be carry-over from other donors' samples. Material for sequencing was breast tumor tissue. The chain has TRBV7-3 and TRBJ2-1; 10 nucleotides match TRBD1. In DNA, the CDR3 is TGTGCCAGCAGCTTAGCGTCGGGACAGGGGAACAATGAGCAGTTCTTC. Its protein is CASSLASGQGNNEQFF.